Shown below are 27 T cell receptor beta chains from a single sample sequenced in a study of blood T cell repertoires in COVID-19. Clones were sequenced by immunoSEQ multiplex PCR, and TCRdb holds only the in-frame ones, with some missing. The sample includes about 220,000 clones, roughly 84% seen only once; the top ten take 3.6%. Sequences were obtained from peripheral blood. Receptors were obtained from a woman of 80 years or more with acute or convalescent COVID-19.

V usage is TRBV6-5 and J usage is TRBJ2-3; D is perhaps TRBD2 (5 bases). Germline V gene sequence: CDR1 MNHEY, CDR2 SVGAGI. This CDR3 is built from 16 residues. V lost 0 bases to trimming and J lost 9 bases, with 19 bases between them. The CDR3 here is CASSYSPGKVPGTQYF. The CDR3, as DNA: TGTGCCAGCAGTTACTCTCCCGGGAAAGTGCCGGGCACGCAGTATTTT.

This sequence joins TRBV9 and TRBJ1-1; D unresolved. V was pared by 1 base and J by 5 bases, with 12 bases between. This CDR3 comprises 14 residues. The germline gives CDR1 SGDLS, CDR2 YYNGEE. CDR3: CASSVKLEGTEAFF. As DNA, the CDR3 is TGTGCCAGCAGCGTAAAGTTAGAGGGAACTGAAGCTTTCTTT.

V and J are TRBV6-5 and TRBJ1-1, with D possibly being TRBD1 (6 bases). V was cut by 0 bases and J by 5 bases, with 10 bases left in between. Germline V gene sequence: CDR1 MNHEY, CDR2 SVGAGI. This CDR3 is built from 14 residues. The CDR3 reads CASSYSEGVTEAFF. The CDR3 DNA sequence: TGTGCCAGCAGTTACTCAGAGGGGGTTACTGAAGCTTTCTTT.

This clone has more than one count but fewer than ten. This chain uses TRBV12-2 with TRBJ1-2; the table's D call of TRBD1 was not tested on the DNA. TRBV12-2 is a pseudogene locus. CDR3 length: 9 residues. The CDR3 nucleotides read TGTGCAAGTCGCTTAGGGCCAAGCTTC. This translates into CASRLGPSF.

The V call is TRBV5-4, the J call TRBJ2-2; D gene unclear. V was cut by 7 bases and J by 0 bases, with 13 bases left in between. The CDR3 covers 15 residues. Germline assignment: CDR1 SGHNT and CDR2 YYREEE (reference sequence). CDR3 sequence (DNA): TGTGCCAGCGGCTCGATCGCTACGAACACCGGGGAGCTGTTTTTT. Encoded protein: CASGSIATNTGELFF.

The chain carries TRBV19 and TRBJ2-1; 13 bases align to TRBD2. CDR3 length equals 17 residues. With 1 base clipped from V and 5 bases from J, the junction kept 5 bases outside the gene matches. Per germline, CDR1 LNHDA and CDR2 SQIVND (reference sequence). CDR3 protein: CASSIGLAGGRNNEQFF. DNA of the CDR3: TGTGCCAGTAGTATAGGACTAGCGGGGGGCCGTAACAATGAGCAGTTCTTC.

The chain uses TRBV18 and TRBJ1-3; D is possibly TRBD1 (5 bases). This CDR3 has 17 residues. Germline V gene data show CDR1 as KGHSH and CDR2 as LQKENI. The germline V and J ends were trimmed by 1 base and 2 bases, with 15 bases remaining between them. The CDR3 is CASSPLLRGEAGNTIYF. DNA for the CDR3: TGTGCCAGCTCACCACTCCTGCGGGGGGAAGCTGGAAACACCATATATTTT. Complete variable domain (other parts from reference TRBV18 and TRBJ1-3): NAGVMQNPRHLVRRRGQEARLRCSPMKGHSHVYWYRQLPEEGLKFMVYLQKENIIDESGMPKERFSAEFPKEGPSILRIQQVVRGDSAAYFCASSPLLRGEAGNTIYFGEGSWLTVV.

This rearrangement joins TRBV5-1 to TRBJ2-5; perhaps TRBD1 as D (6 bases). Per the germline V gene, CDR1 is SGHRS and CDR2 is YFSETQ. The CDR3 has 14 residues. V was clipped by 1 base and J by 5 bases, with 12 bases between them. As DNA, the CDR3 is TGCGCCAGCAGCTTGTGGGGGCGGGCGGAGACCCAGTACTTC. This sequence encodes CASSLWGRAETQYF.

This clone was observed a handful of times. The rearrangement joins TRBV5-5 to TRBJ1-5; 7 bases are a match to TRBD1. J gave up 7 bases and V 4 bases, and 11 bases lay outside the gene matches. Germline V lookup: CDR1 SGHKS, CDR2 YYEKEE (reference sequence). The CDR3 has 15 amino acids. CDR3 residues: CASSPQGNRGQPQHF. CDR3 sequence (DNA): TGTGCCAGCAGCCCACAGGGGAATCGGGGACAGCCCCAGCATTTT. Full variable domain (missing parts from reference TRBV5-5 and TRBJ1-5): DAGVTQSPTHLIKTRGQQVTLRCSPISGHKSVSWYQQVLGQGPQFIFQYYEKEERGRGNFPDRFSARQFPNYSSELNVNALLLGDSALYLCASSPQGNRGQPQHFGDGTRLSIL.

The CDR3 is CASSFASGGRNPYEQYF. The CDR3, as DNA: TGTGCCAGCAGCTTCGCTAGCGGGGGCAGAAACCCCTACGAGCAGTACTTC. The J gene is TRBJ2-7, the V gene TRBV7-8; 10 positions match TRBD2. The CDR3 is made up of 17 amino acids. Germline V gene data show CDR1 as SGHVS and CDR2 as FQNEAQ. V gave up 3 bases and J gave up 2 bases; unmatched junction bases: 10.

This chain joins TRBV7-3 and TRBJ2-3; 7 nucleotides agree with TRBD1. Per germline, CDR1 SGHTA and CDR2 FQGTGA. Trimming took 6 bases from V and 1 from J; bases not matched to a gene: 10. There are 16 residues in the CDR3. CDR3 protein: CASSLQGLGGTDTQYF. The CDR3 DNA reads TGTGCCAGCAGTTTACAGGGGCTGGGAGGCACAGATACGCAGTATTTT.

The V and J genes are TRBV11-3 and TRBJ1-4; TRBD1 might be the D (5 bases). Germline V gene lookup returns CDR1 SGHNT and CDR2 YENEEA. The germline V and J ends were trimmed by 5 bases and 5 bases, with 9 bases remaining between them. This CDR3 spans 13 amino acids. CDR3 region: CASSQGPNEKLFF. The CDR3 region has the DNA TGTGCCAGCAGCCAGGGTCCGAATGAAAAACTGTTTTTT.

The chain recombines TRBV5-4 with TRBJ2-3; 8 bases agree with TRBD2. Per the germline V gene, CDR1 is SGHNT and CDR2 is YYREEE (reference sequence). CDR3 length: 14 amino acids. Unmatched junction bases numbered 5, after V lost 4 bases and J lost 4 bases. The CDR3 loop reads CASSVSGGSDTQYF. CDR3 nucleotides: TGTGCCAGCAGCGTCAGCGGGGGATCAGATACGCAGTATTTT.

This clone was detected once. CDR3 loop: CSADAGAGANVLTF. The CDR3 region has the DNA TGCAGCGCGGACGCAGGGGCTGGGGCCAACGTCCTGACTTTC. V usage is TRBV29-1 and J usage is TRBJ2-6, with a possible D match to TRBD1 (6 bases). CDR1 and CDR2 (germline): SQVTM, ANQGSEA. V was trimmed by 7 bases and J by 2 bases, leaving 12 bases between them. CDR3 length: 14 residues.

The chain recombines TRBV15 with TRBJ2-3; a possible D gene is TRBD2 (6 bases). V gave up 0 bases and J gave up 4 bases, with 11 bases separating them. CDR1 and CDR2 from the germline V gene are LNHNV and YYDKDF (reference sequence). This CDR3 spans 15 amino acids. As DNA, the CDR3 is TGTGCCACCAGCAGAGACGGGGGAGTGGCAGATACGCAGTATTTT. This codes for CATSRDGGVADTQYF.

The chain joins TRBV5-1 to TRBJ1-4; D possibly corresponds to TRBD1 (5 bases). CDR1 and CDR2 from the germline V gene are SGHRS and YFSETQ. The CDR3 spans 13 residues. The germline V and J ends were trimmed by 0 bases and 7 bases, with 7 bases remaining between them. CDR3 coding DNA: TGCGCCAGCAGCTTGGGACAGCGTGAAAAACTGTTTTTT. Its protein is CASSLGQREKLFF.

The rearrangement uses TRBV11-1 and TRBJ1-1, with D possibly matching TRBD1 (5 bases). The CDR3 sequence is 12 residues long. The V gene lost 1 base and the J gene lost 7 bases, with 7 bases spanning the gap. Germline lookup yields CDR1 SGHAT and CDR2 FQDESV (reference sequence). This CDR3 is CASSLEQVEAFF. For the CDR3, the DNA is TGTGCCAGCAGCTTAGAACAGGTTGAAGCTTTCTTT.

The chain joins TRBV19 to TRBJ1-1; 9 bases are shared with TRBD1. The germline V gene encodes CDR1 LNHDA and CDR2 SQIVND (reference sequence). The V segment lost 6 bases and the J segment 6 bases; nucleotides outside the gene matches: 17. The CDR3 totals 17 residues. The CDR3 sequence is CASSQTGTGSRGPEAFF. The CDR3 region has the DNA TGTGCCAGTAGCCAGACCGGGACAGGGTCCCGGGGCCCTGAAGCTTTCTTT.

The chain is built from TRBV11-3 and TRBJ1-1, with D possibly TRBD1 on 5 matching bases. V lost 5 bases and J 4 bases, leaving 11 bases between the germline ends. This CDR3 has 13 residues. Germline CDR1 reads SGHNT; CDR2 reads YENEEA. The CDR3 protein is CASSQGLSTEAFF. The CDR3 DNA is TGTGCCAGCAGCCAGGGCCTTTCCACTGAAGCTTTCTTT. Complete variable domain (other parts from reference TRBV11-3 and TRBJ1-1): EAGVVQSPRYKIIEKKQPVAFWCNPISGHNTLYWYLQNLGQGPELLIRYENEEAVDDSQLPKDRFSAERLKGVDSTLKIQPAELGDSAVYLCASSQGLSTEAFFGQGTRLTVV.

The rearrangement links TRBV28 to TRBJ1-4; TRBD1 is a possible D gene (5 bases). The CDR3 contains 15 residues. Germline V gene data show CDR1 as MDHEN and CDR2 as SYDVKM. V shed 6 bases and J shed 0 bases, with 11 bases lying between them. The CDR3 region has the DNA TGTGCCAGCAGCTATACAGGCGCAACTAATGAAAAACTGTTTTTT. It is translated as CASSYTGATNEKLFF.

CDR3 amino acids: CASSWDSPNSPLHF. CDR3 coding DNA: TGTGCCAGCAGTTGGGACAGCCCGAATTCACCCCTCCACTTT. V and J are TRBV27 and TRBJ1-6; 7 positions match TRBD1. V lost 4 bases and J lost 7; bases outside the gene matches: 4. Germline loops: CDR1 MNHEY, CDR2 SMNVEV (reference sequence). The CDR3 runs to 14 residues.

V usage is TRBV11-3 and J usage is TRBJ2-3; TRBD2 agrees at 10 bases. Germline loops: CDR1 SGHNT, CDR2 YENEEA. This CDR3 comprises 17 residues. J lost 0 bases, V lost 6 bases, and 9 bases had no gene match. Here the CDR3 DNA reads TGTGCCAGCAGTCGAGCGGGGGGGCCACTTAGCACAGATACGCAGTATTTT. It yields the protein CASSRAGGPLSTDTQYF.

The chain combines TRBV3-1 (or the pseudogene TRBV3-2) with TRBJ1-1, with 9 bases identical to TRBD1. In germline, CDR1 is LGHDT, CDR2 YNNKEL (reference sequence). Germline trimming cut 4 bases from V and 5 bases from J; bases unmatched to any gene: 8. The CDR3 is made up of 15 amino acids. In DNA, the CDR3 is TGTGCCAGCAGCCTCCCGGGACAGGGTTTAACTGAAGCTTTCTTT. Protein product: CASSLPGQGLTEAFF.

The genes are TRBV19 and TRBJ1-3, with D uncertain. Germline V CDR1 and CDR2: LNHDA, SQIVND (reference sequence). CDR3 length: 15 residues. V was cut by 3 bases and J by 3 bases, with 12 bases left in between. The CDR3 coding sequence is TGTGCCAGTAGTATTCCGGGGATTATTGGAAACACCATATATTTT. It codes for CASSIPGIIGNTIYF.

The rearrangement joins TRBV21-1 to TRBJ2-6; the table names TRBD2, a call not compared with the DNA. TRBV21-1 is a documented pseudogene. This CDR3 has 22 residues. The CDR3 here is CASSTRLSRWFGECSGANVLTF. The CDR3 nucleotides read TGTGCCAGCAGCACTAGGCTTAGTAGGTGGTTTGGGGAGTGCTCTGGGGCCAACGTCCTGACTTTC.

DNA of the CDR3: TGTGCCAGCAGCCCAGGCAGCTCCTACAATGAGCAGTTCTTC. It yields the protein CASSPGSSYNEQFF. The rearrangement uses TRBV11-2 and TRBJ2-1; D not resolved. The length of the CDR3 is 14 residues. V lost 5 bases to trimming and J lost 0 bases, with 8 bases between them. CDR1 and CDR2 (germline): SGHAT, FQNNGV.

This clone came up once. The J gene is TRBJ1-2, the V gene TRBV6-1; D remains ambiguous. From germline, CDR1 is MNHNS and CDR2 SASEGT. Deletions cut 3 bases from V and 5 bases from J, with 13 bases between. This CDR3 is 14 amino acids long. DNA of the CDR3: TGTGCCAGCAGTGAGTCGGGGTCGAGATATGGCTACACCTTC. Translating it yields CASSESGSRYGYTF.